These 3 T cell receptor beta chains originate from one sample sequenced in a study of early T cells in non-severe SARS-CoV-2 infection. A single record per CDR3 protein comes from TCRdb applying MiXCR to the 5' RACE reads. The profile shows approximately 73,000 distinct CDR3 sequences, about 11% of them singletons. The sample taken for sequencing was whole blood. The receptors stem from an adult who was a healthcare worker with PCR-confirmed SARS-CoV-2 infection or an uninfected control (not recorded which).

In regard to this clonotype: This may come from a read error, since a much larger clone is one base off. This chain's CDR3 is CASSLGPGDSGANVLIF. The CDR3 DNA follows: TGTGCCAGCAGCTTAGGCCCAGGGGACTCTGGGGCCAACGTCCTGATTTTC. The V gene is TRBV11-2, the J gene TRBJ2-6; perhaps D is TRBD1 or TRBD2 (6 bases each). Germline CDR1 SGHAT, CDR2 FQNNGV. The CDR3 runs to 17 residues.

This clonotype occurred many times. The V gene is TRBV12-3 or TRBV12-4, the J gene TRBJ1-1; the D gene is possibly TRBD1 (6 bases). V dropped 7 bases and J dropped 0 bases, with 18 bases sitting between them. The length of the CDR3 is 16 residues. The CDR3 here is CASIAGRGWVNTEAFF. CDR3 nucleotide sequence: TGTGCCAGCATTGCGGGCAGGGGCTGGGTGAACACTGAAGCTTTCTTT.

This clonotype was seen a handful of times. The chain employs TRBV7-9 and TRBJ2-3; maybe TRBD1 (6 bases). Germline-derived CDR1 and CDR2 are SEHNR and FQNEAQ (reference sequence). This CDR3 is built from 15 residues. Trimming shortened V by 3 bases and J by 8 bases, and 18 bases separated the two germline ends. CDR3 DNA sequence: TGTGCCAGCAGCTTTGGTCAGGGGCCCGAAGGTACGCAGTATTTT. This encodes CASSFGQGPEGTQYF.